This T cell receptor beta chain was identified during a study of vaccination and CD4 T cells after COVID-19. Background on the study: Timing of post-vaccine sample collection was a median roughly 66 days after dose two, with a range of 14 to 241. Overlapping spike peptides served as the stimulus for the cells. These peptides came from SARS-CoV-2 and from the common cold coronaviruses HCoV-NL63, HCoV-OC43 and HCoV-229E. Whole-study findings and limits: The researchers studied relatively few convalescent patients and omitted early post-infection timepoints.

In regard to this clonotype: Its specificity is not known.

Treatment here: approximately 9-day PBMC culture with coronavirus spike peptide pools or control peptides (ViraFEST assay). The CDR3 length is 14 residues. Germline-derived CDR1 and CDR2 are LGHNA and YSLEER. V lost 3 bases to trimming and J lost 7 bases, with 15 bases between them. The study sequenced cultured CD4+ T cell DNA using the Oncomine TCR Beta short-read assay. TCRdb processed the PCR reads anew with MiXCR; each CDR3 protein has one entry. The sample carries approximately 16,000 distinct CDR3 sequences, more than 65% recorded once. This chain joins TRBV4-3 and TRBJ1-2; maybe TRBD1 (5 bases). This receptor was identified in a human donor who had recovered from COVID-19. Sequenced material: CD4+ T cells from blood, cultured in vitro. CDR3 bases: TGCGCCAGCAGCCAGGAAACCGGGACTTTTGGCTACACCTTC. Translated: CASSQETGTFGYTF.